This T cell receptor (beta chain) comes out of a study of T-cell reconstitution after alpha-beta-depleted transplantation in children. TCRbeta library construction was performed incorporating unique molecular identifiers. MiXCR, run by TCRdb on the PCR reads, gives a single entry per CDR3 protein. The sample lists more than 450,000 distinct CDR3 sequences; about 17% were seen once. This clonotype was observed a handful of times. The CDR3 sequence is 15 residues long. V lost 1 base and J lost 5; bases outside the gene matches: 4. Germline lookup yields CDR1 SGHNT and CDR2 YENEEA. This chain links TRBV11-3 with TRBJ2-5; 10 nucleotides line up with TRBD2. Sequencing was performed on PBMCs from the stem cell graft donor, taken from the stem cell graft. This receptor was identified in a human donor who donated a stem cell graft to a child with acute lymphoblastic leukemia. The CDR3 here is CASSLGGTSEETQYF. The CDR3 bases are TGTGCCAGCAGCTTAGGCGGGACTAGCGAGGAGACCCAGTACTTC. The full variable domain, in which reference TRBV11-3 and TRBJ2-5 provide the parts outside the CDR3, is EAGVVQSPRYKIIEKKQPVAFWCNPISGHNTLYWYLQNLGQGPELLIRYENEEAVDDSQLPKDRFSAERLKGVDSTLKIQPAELGDSAVYLCASSLGGTSEETQYFGPGTRLLVL.